The source of this T cell receptor (beta chain) is a study of blood T cell repertoires in COVID-19. On the study more broadly: Whether acute or convalescent, the COVID-19 samples came from the United States, Italy and Spain. T cells, B-cell-depleted T cells, or PBMCs supplied cDNA or gDNA.

Authors' data handling: Amplified reference gene primers provided the basis for estimating nucleated cell counts. Repertoires were generated with immunoSEQ multiplex PCR, while TCRdb's copy carries only in-frame clones and drops some. V, J and clone size derive from that table, while D and trimming were established from the DNA sequence. The repertoire holds 110,000 to 150,000 clones, with more than 60% as singletons. CDR3 length: 15 amino acids. The J segment lost 6 bases and the V segment lost 4 bases, leaving 9 bases of the junction unmatched. CDR1 is SGHKS and CDR2 is YYEKEE in the germline V gene (reference sequence).

This sequence joins TRBV5-5 and TRBJ2-3, with 9 bases aligning to TRBD1. This receptor was taken from a woman aged 60-75 years with acute or convalescent COVID-19. Source material: peripheral blood. The CDR3 nucleotides are TGTGCCAGCAGCCGATCGGCGGGACAGGGCGATACGCAGTATTTT. Translated: CASSRSAGQGDTQYF.